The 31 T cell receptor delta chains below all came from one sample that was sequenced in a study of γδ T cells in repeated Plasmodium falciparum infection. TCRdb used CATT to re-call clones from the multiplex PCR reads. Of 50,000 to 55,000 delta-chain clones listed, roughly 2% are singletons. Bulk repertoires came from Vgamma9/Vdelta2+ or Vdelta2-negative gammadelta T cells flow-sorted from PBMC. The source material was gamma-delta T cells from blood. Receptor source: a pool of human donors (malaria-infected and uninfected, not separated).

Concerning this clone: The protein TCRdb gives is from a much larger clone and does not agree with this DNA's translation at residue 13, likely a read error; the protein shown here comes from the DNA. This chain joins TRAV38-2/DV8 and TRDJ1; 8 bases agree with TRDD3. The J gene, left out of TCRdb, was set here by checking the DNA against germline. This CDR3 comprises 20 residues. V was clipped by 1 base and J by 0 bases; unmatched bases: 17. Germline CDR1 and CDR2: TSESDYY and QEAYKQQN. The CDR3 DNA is TGTGCTTATAGGAGCTTCTACTTCCCCTGGGGATACATGTACACCGATAAACTCATCTTT. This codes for CAYRSFYFPWGYMYTDKLIF.

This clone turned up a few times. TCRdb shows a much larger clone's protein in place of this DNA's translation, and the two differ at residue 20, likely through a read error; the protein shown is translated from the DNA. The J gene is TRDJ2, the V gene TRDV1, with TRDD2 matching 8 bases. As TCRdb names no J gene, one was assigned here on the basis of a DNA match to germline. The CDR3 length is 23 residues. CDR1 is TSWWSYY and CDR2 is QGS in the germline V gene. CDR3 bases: TGTGCTCTTGGGGATCTAACGATCTTCCTACCGTGGGGGCATATAGCTTTGACAGCACGACTCTTCTTT. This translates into CALGDLTIFLPWGHIALTARLFF.

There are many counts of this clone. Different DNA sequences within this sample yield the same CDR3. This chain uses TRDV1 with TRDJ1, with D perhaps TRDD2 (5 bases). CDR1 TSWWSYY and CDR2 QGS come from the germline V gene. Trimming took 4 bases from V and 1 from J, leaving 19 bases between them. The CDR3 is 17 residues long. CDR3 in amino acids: CALGGLYFPGITDKLIF. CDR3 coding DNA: TGTGCTCTTGGGGGACTCTACTTCCCCGGTATCACCGATAAACTCATCTTT.

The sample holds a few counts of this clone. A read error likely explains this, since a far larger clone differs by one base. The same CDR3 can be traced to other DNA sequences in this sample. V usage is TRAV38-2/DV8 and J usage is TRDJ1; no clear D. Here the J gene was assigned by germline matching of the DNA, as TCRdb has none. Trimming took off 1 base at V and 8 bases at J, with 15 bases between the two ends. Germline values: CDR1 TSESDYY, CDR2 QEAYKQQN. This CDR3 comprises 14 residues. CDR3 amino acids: CAYRSPYLRTKLIF. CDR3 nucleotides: TGTGCTTATAGGAGCCCGTATCTCAGGACAAAACTCATCTTT.

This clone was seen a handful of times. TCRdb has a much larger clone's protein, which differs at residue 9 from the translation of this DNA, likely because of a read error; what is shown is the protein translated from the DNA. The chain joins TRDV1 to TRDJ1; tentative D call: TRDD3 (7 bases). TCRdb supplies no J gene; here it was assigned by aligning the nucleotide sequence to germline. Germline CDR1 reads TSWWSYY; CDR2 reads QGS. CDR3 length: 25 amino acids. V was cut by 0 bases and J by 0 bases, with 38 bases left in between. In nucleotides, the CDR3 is TGTGCTCTTGGGGAACTTCGCCGGCTTCCTGCAAAGGTGGGGGGGATTGGGGAGAACACCGATAAACTCATCTTT. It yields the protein CALGELRRLPAKVGGIGENTDKLIF.

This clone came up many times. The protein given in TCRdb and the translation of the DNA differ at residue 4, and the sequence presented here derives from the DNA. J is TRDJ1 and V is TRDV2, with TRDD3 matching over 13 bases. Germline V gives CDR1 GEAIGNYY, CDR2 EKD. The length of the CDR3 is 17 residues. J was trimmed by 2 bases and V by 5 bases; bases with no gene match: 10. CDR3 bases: TGTGCCTGTGGCCATGTACTGGGGGATACGCGGACCGATAAACTCATCTTT. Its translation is CACGHVLGDTRTDKLIF.

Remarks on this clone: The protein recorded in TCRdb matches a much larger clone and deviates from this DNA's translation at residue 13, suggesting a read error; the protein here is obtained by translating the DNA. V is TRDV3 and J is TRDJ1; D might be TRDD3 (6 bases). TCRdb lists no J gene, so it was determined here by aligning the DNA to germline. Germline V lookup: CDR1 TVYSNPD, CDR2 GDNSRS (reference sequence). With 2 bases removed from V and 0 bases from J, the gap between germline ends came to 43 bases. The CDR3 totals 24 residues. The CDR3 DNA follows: TGTGCCTTTGTCATCGCTCCGAAACTATCTACTGGGAGATACGGGCCTCTCTACACCGATAAACTCATCTTT. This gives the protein CAFVIAPKLSTGRYGPLYTDKLIF.

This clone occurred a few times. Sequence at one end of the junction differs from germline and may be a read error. The CDR3 region has the DNA TGTGCTCTCGGGGCTTCCTACCTTTACTGGGGGATACGCTTCGGGGATGTCGGTAAACTCATCTTT. As protein: CALGASYLYWGIRFGDVGKLIF. V and J are TRDV1 and TRDJ1; 13 bases align to TRDD3. There are 22 residues in the CDR3. Germline CDR1 is TSWWSYY and CDR2 is QGS.

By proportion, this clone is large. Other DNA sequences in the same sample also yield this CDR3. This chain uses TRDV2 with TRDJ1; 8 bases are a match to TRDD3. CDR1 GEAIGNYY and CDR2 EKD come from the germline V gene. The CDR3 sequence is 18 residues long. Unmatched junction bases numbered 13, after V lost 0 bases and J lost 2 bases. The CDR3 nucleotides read TGTGCCTGTGACACCGTACTGGGGGCCCTACGAAGTACCGATAAACTCATCTTT. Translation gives CACDTVLGALRSTDKLIF.

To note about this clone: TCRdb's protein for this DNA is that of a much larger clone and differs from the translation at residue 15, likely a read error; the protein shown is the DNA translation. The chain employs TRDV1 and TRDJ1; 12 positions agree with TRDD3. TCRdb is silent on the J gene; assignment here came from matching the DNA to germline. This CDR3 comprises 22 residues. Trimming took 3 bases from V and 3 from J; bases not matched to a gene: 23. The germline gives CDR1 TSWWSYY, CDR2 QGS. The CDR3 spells CALGDPPYAGTGGYRGPDKLIF. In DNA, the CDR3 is TGTGCTCTTGGGGACCCTCCCTACGCCGGTACTGGGGGATACAGGGGCCCCGATAAACTCATCTTT.

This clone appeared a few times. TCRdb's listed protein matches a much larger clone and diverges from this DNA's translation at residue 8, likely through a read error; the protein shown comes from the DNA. The chain's CDR3 is CAWNARIFGKLIF. The CDR3, as DNA: TGTGCCTGGAATGCAAGGATTTTCGGTAAACTCATCTTT. V and J are TRDV3 and TRDJ1; D uncertain. The J gene was not available in TCRdb and was assigned here by matching the DNA to germline segments. Germline CDR1 reads TVYSNPD; CDR2 reads GDNSRS (reference sequence). There are 13 residues in the CDR3. Trimming shortened V by 4 bases and J by 7 bases, and 19 bases separated the two germline ends.

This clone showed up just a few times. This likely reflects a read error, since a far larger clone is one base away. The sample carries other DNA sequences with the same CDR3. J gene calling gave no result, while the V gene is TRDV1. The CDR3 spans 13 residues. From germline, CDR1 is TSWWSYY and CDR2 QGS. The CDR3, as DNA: TGTGCTCTTGGGCGCCTAAGGCCCGATAAACTCATTTTT. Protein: CALGRLRPDKLIF.

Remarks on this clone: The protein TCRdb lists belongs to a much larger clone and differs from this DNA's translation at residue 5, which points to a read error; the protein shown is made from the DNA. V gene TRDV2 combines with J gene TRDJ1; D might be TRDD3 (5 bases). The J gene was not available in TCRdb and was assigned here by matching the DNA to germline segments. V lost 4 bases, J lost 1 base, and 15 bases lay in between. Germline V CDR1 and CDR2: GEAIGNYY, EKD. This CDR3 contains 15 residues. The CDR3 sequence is CACEQRGALTDKLIF. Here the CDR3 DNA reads TGTGCCTGTGAGCAGCGGGGGGCCCTCACCGATAAACTCATCTTT.

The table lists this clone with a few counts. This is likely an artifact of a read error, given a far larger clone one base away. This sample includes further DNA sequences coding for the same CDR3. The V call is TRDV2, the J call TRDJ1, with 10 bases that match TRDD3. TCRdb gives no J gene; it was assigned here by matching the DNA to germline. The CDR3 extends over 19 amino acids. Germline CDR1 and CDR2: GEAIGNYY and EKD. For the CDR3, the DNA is TGTGCCTGCGACACCGTGGGAGTGGGGGATACTCGGCAGACCGATAAACTCATCTTT. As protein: CACDTVGVGDTRQTDKLIF.

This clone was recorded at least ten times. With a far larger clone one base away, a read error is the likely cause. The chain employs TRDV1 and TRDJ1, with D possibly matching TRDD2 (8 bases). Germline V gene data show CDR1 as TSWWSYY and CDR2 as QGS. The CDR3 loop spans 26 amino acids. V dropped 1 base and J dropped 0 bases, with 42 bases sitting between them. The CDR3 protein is CALGEQRRNPTPFLNWGATYTDKLIF. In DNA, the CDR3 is TGTGCTCTTGGGGAACAACGGCGAAATCCGACTCCCTTCCTAAACTGGGGAGCTACGTACACCGATAAACTCATCTTT.

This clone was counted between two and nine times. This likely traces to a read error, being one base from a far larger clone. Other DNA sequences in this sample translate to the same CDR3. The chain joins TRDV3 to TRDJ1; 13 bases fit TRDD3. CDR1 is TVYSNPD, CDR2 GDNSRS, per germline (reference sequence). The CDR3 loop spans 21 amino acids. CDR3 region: CAFSFLRAYWGIRSYTDKLIF. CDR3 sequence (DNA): TGTGCCTTTTCCTTCCTACGGGCATACTGGGGGATACGCTCGTACACCGACAAACTCATCTTT.

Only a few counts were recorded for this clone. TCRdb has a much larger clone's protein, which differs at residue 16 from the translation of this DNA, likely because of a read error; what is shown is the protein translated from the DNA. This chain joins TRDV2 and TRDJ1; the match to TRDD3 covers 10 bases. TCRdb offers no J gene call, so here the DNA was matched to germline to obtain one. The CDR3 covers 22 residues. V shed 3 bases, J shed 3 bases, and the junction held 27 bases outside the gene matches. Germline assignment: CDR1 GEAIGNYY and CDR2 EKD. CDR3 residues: CACDVSGLPSYWGIPPPDKLIF. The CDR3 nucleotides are TGTGCCTGTGACGTGTCGGGCCTTCCCTCGTACTGGGGGATCCCCCCGCCCGATAAACTCATCTTT.

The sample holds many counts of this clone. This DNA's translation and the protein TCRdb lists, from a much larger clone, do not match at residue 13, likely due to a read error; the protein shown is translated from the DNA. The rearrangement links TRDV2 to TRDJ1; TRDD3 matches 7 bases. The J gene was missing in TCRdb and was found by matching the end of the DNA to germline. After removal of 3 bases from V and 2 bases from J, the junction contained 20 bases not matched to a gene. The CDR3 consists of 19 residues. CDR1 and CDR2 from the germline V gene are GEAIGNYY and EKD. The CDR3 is CACDSLYTLLGEGTDKLIF. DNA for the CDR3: TGTGCCTGTGACTCACTTTATACCTTGTTGGGGGAAGGGACCGATAAACTCATCTTT.

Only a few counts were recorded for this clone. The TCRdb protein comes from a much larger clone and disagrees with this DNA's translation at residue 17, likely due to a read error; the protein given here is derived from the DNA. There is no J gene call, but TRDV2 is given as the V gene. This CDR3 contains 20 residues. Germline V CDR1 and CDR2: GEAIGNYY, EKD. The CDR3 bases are TGTGCCTGTGACACAGTCGCTCCAATCCGCGATACAAGGCGCGGCGATAATCTCATCTTT. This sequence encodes CACDTVAPIRDTRRGDNLIF.

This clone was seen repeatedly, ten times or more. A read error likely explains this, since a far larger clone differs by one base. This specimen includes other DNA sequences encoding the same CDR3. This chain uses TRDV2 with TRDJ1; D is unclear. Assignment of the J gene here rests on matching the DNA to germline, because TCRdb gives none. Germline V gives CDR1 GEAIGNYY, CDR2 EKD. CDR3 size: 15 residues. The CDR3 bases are TGTGCCTGTGACACCGTGTCCTCCCACACCGACAAACTCATCTTT. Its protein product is CACDTVSSHTDKLIF.

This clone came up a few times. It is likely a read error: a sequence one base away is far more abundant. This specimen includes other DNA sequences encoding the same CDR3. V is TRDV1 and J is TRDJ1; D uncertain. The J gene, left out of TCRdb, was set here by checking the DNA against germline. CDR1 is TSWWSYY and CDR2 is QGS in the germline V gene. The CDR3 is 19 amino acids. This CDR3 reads CALGVTFHVVLKSTDKLIF. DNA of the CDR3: TGTGCTCTCGGGGTAACTTTCCACGTCGTACTGAAAAGTACCGATAAACTCATCTTT.

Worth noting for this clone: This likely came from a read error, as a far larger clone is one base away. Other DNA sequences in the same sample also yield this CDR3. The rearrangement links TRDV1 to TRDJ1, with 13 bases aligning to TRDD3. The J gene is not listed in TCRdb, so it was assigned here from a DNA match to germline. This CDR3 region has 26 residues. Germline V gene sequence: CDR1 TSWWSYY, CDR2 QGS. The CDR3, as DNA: TGCGCTCTTGGGGCAGGGTTTCAGGTCTACTACGAATTTTACTGGGGGATACGCGGGGGCACCGATAAACTCATCTTT. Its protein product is CALGAGFQVYYEFYWGIRGGTDKLIF.

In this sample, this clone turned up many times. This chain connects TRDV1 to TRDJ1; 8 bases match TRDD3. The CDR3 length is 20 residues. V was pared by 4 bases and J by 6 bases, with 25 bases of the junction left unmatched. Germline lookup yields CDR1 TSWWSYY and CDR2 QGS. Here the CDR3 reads CALGGQRVRRCTGGNNKLIF. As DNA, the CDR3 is TGTGCTCTTGGGGGACAACGGGTCCGGAGATGTACTGGGGGCAACAATAAACTCATCTTT.

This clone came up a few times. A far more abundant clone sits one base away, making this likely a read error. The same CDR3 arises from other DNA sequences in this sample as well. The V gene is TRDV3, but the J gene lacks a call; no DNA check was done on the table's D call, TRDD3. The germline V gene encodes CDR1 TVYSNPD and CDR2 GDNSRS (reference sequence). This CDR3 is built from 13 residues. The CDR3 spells CAFSRGDTRRLIF. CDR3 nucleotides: TGTGCCTTTAGTCGGGGGGATACCCGCAGACTCATTTTT.

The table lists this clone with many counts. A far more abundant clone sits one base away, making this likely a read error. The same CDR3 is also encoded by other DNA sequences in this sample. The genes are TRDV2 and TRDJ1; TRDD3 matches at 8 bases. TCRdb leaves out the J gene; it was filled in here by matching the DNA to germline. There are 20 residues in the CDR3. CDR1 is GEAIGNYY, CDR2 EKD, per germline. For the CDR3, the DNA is TGTGCCTGTGATGGAGTGCCCCCCTCTGGGGGACCCGACTACACTGATAAACTCATCTTT. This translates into CACDGVPPSGGPDYTDKLIF.

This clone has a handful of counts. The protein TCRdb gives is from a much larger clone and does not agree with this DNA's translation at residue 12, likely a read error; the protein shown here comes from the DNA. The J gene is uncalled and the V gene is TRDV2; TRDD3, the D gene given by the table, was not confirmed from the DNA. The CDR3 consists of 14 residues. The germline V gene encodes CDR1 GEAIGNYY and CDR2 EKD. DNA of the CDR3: TGTGCCTGTGAAAGACTGGGGGATGACGGTAAACCCATCTTT. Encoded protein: CACERLGDDGKPIF.

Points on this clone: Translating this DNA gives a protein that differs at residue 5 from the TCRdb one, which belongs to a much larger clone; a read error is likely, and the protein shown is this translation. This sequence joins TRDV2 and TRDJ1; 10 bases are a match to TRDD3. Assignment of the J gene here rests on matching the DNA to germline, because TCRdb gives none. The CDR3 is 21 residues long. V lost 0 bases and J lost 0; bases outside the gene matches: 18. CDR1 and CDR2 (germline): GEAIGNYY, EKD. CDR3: CACDTLSTVVGDTRNTDKLIF. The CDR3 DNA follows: TGTGCCTGTGACACCTTAAGTACCGTGGTGGGGGATACCCGAAACACCGATAAACTCATCTTT.

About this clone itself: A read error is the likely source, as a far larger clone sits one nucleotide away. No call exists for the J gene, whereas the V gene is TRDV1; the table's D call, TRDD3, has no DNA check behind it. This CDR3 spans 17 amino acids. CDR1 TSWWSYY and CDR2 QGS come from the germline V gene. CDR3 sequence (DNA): TGTGCTCTTGGGGAACGGAGGTCCGGGGAGTACACCGATAAACTCATTTTT. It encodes CALGERRSGEYTDKLIF.

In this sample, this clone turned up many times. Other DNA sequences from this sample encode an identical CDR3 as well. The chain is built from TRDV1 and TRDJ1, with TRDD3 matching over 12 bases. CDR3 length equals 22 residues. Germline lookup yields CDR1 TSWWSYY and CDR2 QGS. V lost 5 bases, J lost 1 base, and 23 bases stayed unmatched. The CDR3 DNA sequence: TGTGCTCTTGGGAAAGGCGCGTACTGGGGGATACTTTCTTTTTCGCGCACCGATAAACTCATCTTT. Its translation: CALGKGAYWGILSFSRTDKLIF.

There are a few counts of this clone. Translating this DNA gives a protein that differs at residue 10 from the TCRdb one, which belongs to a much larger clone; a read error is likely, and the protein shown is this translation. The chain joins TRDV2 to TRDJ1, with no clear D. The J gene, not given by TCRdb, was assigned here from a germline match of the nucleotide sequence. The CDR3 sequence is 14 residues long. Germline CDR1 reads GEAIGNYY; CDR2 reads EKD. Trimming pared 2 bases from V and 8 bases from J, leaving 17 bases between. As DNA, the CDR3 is TGTGCCTGTGACAAGGTAGGGGTCGTCGAGAAACTCATCTTT. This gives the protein CACDKVGVVEKLIF.

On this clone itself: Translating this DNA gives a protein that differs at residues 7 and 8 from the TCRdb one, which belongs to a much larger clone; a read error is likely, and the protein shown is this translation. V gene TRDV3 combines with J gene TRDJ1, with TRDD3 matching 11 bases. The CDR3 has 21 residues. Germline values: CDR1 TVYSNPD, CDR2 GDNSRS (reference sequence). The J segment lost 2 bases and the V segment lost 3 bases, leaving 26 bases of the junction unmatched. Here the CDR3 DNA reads TGTGCCTTCCCGCGGGGCTTTCTCCGAAACTGGGGGATAGTAGCGACCGATAAACTCATCTTT. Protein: CAFPRGFLRNWGIVATDKLIF.